This T cell receptor beta chain was documented in a study of cytomegalovirus exposure and HLA in healthy donors. Study-wide background: Early released data had around 79 million unique TCRs, all coming from HLA-typed donors.

In the PCR, 60 Vbeta and 13 Jbeta primers were used. Profiling relied on immunoSEQ multiplex PCR, and the TCRdb table lists in-frame clones only, not all of them. Of about 140,000 clones in the sample, less than 85% were seen once. This clone was detected a few times. Its antigen remains unidentified. Findings and limits, study-wide: Per a later analysis, under 20,000 TCR beta sequences showed association with HLA alleles at 0.05 false discovery rate.

This CDR3 is 15 amino acids long. Looked up from germline, CDR1 is SGHNT and CDR2 is YENEEA. The trim removed 4 bases at V and 4 bases at J, leaving 6 bases unmatched. The J gene is TRBJ2-3, the V gene TRBV11-3; TRBD1 matches 9 bases. Sequencing was carried out using PBMCs. The TCR comes from a woman aged 45-59 years in good health and CMV-seropositive. This CDR3 is CASSSGGQGSDTQYF. Written as DNA, the CDR3 is TGTGCCAGCAGCTCAGGAGGACAGGGGTCAGATACGCAGTATTTT. The variable domain in full, with the rest retrieved from reference TRBV11-3 and TRBJ2-3, is EAGVVQSPRYKIIEKKQPVAFWCNPISGHNTLYWYLQNLGQGPELLIRYENEEAVDDSQLPKDRFSAERLKGVDSTLKIQPAELGDSAVYLCASSSGGQGSDTQYFGPGTRLTVL.